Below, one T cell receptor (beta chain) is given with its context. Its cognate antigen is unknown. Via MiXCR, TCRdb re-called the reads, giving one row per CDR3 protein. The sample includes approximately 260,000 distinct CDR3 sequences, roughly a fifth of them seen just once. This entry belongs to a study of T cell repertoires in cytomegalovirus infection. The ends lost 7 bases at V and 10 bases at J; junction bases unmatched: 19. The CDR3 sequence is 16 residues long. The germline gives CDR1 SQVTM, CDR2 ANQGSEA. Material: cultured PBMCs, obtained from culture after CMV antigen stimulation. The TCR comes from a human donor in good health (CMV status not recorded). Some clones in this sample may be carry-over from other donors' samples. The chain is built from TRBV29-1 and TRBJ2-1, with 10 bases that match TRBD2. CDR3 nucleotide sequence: TGCAGCGCTGCCCTTCTAGCGGGAGTCCCCCCTCGGGAGCAGTTCTTC. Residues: CSAALLAGVPPREQFF.